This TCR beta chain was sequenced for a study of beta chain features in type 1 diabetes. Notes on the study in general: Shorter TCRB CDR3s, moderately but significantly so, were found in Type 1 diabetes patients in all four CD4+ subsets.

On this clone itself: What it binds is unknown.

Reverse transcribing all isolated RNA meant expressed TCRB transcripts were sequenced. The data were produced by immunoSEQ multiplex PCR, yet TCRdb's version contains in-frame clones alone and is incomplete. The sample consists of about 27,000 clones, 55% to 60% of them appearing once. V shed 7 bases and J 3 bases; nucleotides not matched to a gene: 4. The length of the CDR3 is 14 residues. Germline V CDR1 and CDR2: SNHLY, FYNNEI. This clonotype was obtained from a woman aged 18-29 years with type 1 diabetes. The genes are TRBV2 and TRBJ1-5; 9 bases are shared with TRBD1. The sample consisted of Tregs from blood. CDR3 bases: TGTGCCAGCAACGGACAGGGGAACAATCAGCCCCAGCATTTT. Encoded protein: CASNGQGNNQPQHF.